In this sample, the clone carrying this T cell receptor beta chain turned up a few times. Its antigen is as yet unknown. The entry originates in a study of human T cells and chemical hapten exposure. Study-wide results and limits: The formation of large CDR3 similarity clusters by expanded TCRs significantly exceeded that of controls.

Stated time point: patch test 2, 6 weeks after DPC sensitization. Treatment described: therapeutic diphenylcyclopropenone sensitization with weekly scalp DPC. This CDR3 has 15 residues. The V end was cut by 2 bases, the J end by 1 base, with 6 bases between. CDR1 is MNHEY and CDR2 is SVGEGT in the germline V gene. The library tagged individual cDNA molecules with unique molecular identifiers. TCRdb passed the RACE reads through MiXCR, listing each CDR3 protein once. The profile covers 84,000 or so distinct CDR3 sequences, with roughly 10% appearing a single time and 2% to 2.5% taken by the ten largest.

The V gene is TRBV6-2 or TRBV6-3, the J gene TRBJ2-6, with a possible D match to TRBD1 (5 bases). The material sequenced was whole blood, taken in connection with sensitization to the hapten diphenylcyclopropenone (DPC). This receptor was identified in a woman aged 25 to 45 with alopecia areata. Some clones in this sample may be carry-over from other donors' samples. The CDR3 reads CASSYRGSGANVLTF. CDR3 nucleotide sequence: TGTGCCAGCAGTTACAGGGGTTCTGGGGCCAACGTCCTGACTTTC.